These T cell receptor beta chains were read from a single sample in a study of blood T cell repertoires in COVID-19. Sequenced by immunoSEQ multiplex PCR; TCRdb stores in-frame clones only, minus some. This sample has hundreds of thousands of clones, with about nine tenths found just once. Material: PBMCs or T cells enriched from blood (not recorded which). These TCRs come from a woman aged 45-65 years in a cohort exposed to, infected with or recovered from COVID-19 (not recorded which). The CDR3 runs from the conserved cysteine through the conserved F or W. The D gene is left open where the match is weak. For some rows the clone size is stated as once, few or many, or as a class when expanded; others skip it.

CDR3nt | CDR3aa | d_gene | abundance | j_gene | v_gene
TGTGCCAGCAGCACCCGGGAGGGGAATGAGCAGTTCTTC | CASSTREGNEQFF | TRBD2 | . | TRBJ2-1 | TRBV7-3
TGTGCCAGCAGCTTAGAGGGGCTGATCTCTGGGGCCAACGTCCTGACTTTC | CASSLEGLISGANVLTF | . | . | TRBJ2-6 | TRBV11-2
TGTGCCAGCAGCGCCGACAGGGACTATGGCTACACCTTC | CASSADRDYGYTF | TRBD1 | . | TRBJ1-2 | TRBV11-2
TGTGCCAGTCAAGAGACTGCCTCGGGTACTGAAGCTTTCTTT | CASQETASGTEAFF | . | . | TRBJ1-1 | TRBV25-1
TGTGCCTGGAGTACCGCTAGCGGGGGAAAAGAGACCCAGTACTTC | CAWSTASGGKETQYF | TRBD2 | . | TRBJ2-5 | TRBV30
TGTGCCAGTAGTAGCCGGGACAGGGATACGCAGTATTTT | CASSSRDRDTQYF | TRBD1 | few | TRBJ2-3 | TRBV19
TGCGCCAGCAGCCAAGTTTCTATCGGCTATGGCTACACCTTC | CASSQVSIGYGYTF | . | . | TRBJ1-2 | TRBV4-1
TGTGCCAGCAGCTTAGAAGGGGGCGCGGTTGTCGAAAAACTGTTTTTT | CASSLEGGAVVEKLFF | TRBD1 | . | TRBJ1-4 | TRBV11-2
TGTGCCAGCCTACGGGAGTTAAACACCGGGGAGCTGTTTTTT | CASLRELNTGELFF | . | . | TRBJ2-2 | TRBV28
TGTGCCAGCAGCTCGACAACCGGACTAGGGAAGTATTTT | CASSSTTGLGKYF | TRBD2 | . | TRBJ2-3 | TRBV11-3
TGTGCCAGCAGTTTGGGCGGGGGCTATAACATTCAGTACTTC | CASSLGGGYNIQYF | . | . | TRBJ2-4 | TRBV28
TGTGCCAGCAGCCAAGATTATCGAACAGGGGCGAGCTTGGGGGAGCTGTTTTTT | CASSQDYRTGASLGELFF | TRBD1 | . | TRBJ2-2 | TRBV4-2